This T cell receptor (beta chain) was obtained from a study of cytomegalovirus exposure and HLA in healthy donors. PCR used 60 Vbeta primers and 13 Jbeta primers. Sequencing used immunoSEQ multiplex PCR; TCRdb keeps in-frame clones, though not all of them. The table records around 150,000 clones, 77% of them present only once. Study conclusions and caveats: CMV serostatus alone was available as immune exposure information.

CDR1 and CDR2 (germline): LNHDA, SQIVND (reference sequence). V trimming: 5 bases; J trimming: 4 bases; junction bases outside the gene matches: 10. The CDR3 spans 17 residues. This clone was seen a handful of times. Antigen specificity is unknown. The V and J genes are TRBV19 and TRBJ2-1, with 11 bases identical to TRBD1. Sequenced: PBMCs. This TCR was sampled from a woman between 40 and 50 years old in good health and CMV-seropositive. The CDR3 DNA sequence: TGTGCCAGTAGTCCTAGGGGACAGGGGGGGATTTACAATGAGCAGTTCTTC. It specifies CASSPRGQGGIYNEQFF.